This entry features one TCR beta chain sequence. Its recognized antigen is unknown. No quality values exist for individual bases; no much larger clone is one base distant. From cysteine to phenylalanine, the CDR3 is 17 amino acids long. The sequence is cut down to CDR3 DNA, 51 bases in frame from base 1. V is trimmed back by 3 bases and J by 5 bases, and the junction contains 9 bases that no gene match accounts for. Looking up the germline V gene yields CDR1 LGHNA and CDR2 YSLEER. The data are from a study of blood T cell repertoires in COVID-19 (dated by TCRdb to about 2020). Concerning the study at large: Collaborator samples came from the United States, Italy and Spain and covered acute and convalescent phases of COVID-19. Sample metadata almost always included a de-identified subject ID, COVID-19 status, age in years and sex. The prospective study material was composed of cDNA or gDNA derived from T cells, B-cell-depleted T cells, or PBMCs. The repertoires were released in a freely available public database meant as a resource for research on the immune response to SARS-CoV-2. Subjects who had been exposed to COVID-19, were actively infected with it, or had recovered from it provided the deeply sampled blood TCRbeta repertoires that made up the dataset. The samples were drawn from the first 160 participants of the ongoing ImmuneRACE study and from 950 to 1,500 subjects provided by 6 global collaborators. Where available, HLA class I and class II types were taken from metadata supplied by the sample provider and were not determined by assay-based typing.

TCRbeta CDR3 regions were amplified from genomic DNA using the immunoSEQ Assay, a bias-controlled multiplex PCR. Under the source paper's analysis protocol: The number of nucleated cells in each sample was estimated by amplification of reference gene primers within the assay. To quantify the absolute abundance of each unique TCRbeta CDR3 rearrangement, sequence reads were collapsed and filtered. For each sample, productive Simpson clonality was calculated by taking the square root of Simpson's diversity index across productive rearrangements. The table was pulled from immuneACCESS by TCRdb, which kept in-frame rearrangements only. Such tables lose some clones; where checked, under half of the loss comes from unresolved V genes, and the rest has no known cause. V, J and clone size are those of that table, while D and trimming were read from the DNA. The sample has roughly 110,000 clones on record, about four fifths of them singletons. Roughly 4.3% of the sample goes to the ten largest clones.

What the work shows at the level of the full study, not this receptor alone: The quantity of clinical and demographic metadata differed by source and by participant and was supplied without curation.

Each collaborating institution followed its own protocols to collect whole blood in K2EDTA tubes. For TCRbeta analysis, collaborators shipped samples in one of three forms: frozen whole blood, isolated PBMCs, or DNA extracted from either of those sample types. The receptor's source is a human donor in a cohort sampled during active COVID-19. The sample comprised peripheral blood. The chain was built from TRBV4-3 and TRBJ2-3; the central 12 bases match TRBD2. This receptor has the CDR3 CASSQGLAGLYEDTQYF. Read as DNA, the sequence is TGCGCCAGCAGCCAGGGACTAGCGGGCCTGTACGAAGATACGCAGTATTTT.